This T cell receptor (beta chain) was captured by sequencing in a study of CD8 T cells in Susac syndrome (dated by TCRdb to the late 2010s). Notes on the research overall: Among the Susac syndrome patients who were sequenced, clinically active disease was present in about six and clinical remission was observed in about eight. Susac syndrome patients were therapy-naive, on corticosteroids (some also receiving IVIg), or on IVIg alone at blood withdrawal. The study used repertoire sequencing to test whether antigen drove CD8+ T cell activation and differentiation in Susac syndrome.

In its sample, this clonotype was seen a few times. No antigen is known for it. Base-call qualities are not available, and no considerably larger clone is one nucleotide away. The germline ends are 9 bases apart after V is trimmed by 3 bases and J by 1 base. The germline V gene (reference sequence) gives CDR1 as DFQATT and CDR2 as SNEGSKA. The CDR3 measures 13 amino acids from cysteine to phenylalanine. Here the CDR3 DNA is all that survives: 39 bases in frame from base 1. General findings and caveats noted by the study authors: The study acknowledged that relatively few individuals were included in the TCR sequencing and HLA analysis. The CD4+ T cell repertoire of patients with Susac syndrome showed no detectable clonal expansion.

RNA was extracted using the RNeasy kit, and about 0.45 to 1 microgram was reverse transcribed with random hexamers. TCR beta CDR3 regions were amplified with the immunoSEQ multiplex PCR assay covering 54 Vbeta and 13 Jbeta segments. Bias from PCR amplification was corrected by using a synthetic template baseline for primer optimization and for computational correction. The authors' analysis ran thus. Reads were annotated to V, D and J genes per IMGT and analyzed with immunoSEQ Analyzer, keeping only productive sequences. To calculate clonality, Shannon entropy was normalized by log2 of the number of productive unique sequences and then subtracted from one. For each patient and control, public and private clones were evaluated within the 100 most prevalent clones. Clones were defined as Susac-specific if absent from the healthy and MS cohorts, from over a thousand published viral clones and from other ImmuneACCESS disease sequences. TCRdb took the public reads, trimmed them with fastp at Q25, ran MiXCR for clone calling and kept in-frame beta chains. Each entry merges the rows of one CDR3 protein and shows their most common DNA and genes. The V and J calls reflect TCRdb's pipeline rather than the authors' work. The sample table shows under 200,000 distinct CDR3 sequences, and around 95% are seen once. The ten largest clones represent more than 0.08% of the sample.

Peripheral blood CD8+ and CD4+ T cells from healthy donors, Susac syndrome patients and multiple sclerosis patients were profiled using high-throughput TCR beta sequencing. Recently defined diagnostic criteria for definite or probable disease were met by the Susac syndrome patients. Bulk CD8+ and CD4+ T cells were purified magnetically by negative isolation, whereas CD8+ TEMRA cells were enriched by FACS. Blood was drawn into EDTA tubes, processed within 24 hours, and PBMCs were isolated by density gradient centrifugation. PBMCs destined for TCR sequencing were cryopreserved in liquid nitrogen and later thawed in a 37 °C water bath. Purity of sorted or isolated CD4+, CD8+ and CD8+ TEMRA cells was at least 90%.

The receptor comes from a human donor with Susac syndrome. The sample taken for sequencing was CD4+ T cells from PBMCs. The V and J segments used are TRBV20-1 and TRBJ1-1, and perhaps TRBD1 as D gene, on 5 matching bases. The sequenced DNA: TGCAGTGCTAGGCAAGGACAGAACACTGAAGCTTTCTTT. Its amino acids are CSARQGQNTEAFF.